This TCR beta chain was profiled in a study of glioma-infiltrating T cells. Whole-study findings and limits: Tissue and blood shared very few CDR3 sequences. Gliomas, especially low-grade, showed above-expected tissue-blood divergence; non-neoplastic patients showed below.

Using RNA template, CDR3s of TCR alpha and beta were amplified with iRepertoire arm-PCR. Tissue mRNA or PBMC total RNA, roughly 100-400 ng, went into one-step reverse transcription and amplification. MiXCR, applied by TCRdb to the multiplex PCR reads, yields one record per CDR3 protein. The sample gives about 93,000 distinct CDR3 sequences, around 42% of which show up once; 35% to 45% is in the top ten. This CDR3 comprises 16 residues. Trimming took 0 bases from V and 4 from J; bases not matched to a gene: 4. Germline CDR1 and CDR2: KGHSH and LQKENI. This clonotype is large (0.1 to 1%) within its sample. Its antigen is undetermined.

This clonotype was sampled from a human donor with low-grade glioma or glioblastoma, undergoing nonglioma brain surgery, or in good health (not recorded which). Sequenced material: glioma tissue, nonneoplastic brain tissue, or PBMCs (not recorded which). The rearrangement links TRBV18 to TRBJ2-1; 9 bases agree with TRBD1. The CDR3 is CASSPPDRGLYNEQFF. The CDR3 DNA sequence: TGTGCCAGCTCACCACCGGACAGGGGCCTTTACAATGAGCAGTTCTTC.